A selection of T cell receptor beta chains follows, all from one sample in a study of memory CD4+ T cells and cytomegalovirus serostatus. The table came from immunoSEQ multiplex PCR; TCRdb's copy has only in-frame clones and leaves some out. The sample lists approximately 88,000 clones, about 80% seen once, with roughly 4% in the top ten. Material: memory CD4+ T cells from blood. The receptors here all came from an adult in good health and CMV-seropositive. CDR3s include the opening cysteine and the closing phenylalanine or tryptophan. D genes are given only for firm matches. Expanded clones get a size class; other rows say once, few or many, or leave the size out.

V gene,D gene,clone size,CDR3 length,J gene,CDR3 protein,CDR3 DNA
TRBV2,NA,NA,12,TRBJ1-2,CASSDSYYGYTF,TGTGCCAGCAGTGACAGCTACTATGGCTACACCTTC
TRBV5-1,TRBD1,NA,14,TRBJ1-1,CASSWTGGVTEAFF,TGCGCCAGCAGCTGGACAGGGGGGGTCACTGAAGCTTTCTTT
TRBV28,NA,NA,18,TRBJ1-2,CASSSETGIWGANYGYTF,TGTGCCAGCAGCAGCGAAACCGGGATTTGGGGTGCTAACTATGGCTACACCTTC
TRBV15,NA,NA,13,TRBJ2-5,CATSRDGLETQYF,TGTGCCACCAGCAGAGATGGCCTGGAGACCCAGTACTTC
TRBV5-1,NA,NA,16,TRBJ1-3,CASSRLEVNSGNTIYF,TGCGCCAGCAGCCGACTTGAGGTTAACTCTGGAAACACCATATATTTT
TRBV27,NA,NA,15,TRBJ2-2,CASSLSGRNTGELFF,TGTGCCAGCAGTTTATCGGGGAGGAACACCGGGGAGCTGTTTTTT
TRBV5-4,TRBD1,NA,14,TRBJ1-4,CASKGDRANEKLFF,TGTGCCAGCAAAGGGGACAGGGCAAATGAAAAACTGTTTTTT
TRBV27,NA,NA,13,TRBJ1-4,CASSPTSGAKLFF,TGTGCCAGCAGCCCGACCTCGGGGGCAAAACTGTTTTTT
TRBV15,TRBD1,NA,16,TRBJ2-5,CATSRPGQGAGETQYF,TGTGCCACCAGCAGACCGGGACAGGGGGCCGGGGAGACCCAGTACTTC
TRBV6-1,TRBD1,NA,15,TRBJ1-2,CASSDRRDSYHGYTF,TGTGCCAGCAGTGACCGCCGGGACAGTTACCATGGCTACACCTTC
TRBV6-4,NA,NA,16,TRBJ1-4,CASSDLDRPSNEKLFF,TGTGCCAGCAGTGACTTAGACAGGCCCTCTAATGAAAAACTGTTTTTT
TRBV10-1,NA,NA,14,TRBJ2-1,CASSEIRGSNEQFF,TGCGCCAGCAGTGAGATCAGGGGATCGAATGAGCAGTTCTTC
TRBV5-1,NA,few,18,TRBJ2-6,CASSLVWTAGSGANVLTF,TGCGCCAGCAGCTTGGTTTGGACAGCGGGCTCTGGGGCCAACGTCCTGACTTTC
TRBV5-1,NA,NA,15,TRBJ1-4,CASSLSYRVEEKLFF,TGCGCCAGCAGCTTGAGTTACAGGGTGGAAGAAAAACTGTTTTTT